What follows are 18 T cell receptor beta chains derived from one specimen sequenced in a study of cytomegalovirus exposure and HLA in healthy donors (dated by TCRdb to 2015 to 2018). Preparation of the library involved the immunoSEQ multiplex PCR assay. For the multiplex PCR, a mixture combining 60 forward primers for TCR Vbeta segments and 13 reverse primers for TCR Jbeta segments was used. This immuneACCESS table, as held by TCRdb, lists in-frame sequences with V and J called but not all clones. Of the missing ones, under half trace to an unresolved V gene in checked studies; the others have no known cause. The sample profile shows fewer than 200,000 clones; more than 65% of them were found once. Jointly, the top ten make up roughly 2.7% of the sample. The sequencing input was PBMCs. The source of these receptors is a female donor in good health and CMV-seronegative.

V and J are TRBV7-8 and TRBJ2-7, with D possibly matching TRBD2 (6 bases). The CDR3 length is 15 residues. The germline V gene has CDR1 SGHVS and CDR2 FQNEAQ. V was cut by 1 base and J by 2 bases, with 12 bases left in between. Here the CDR3 DNA reads TGTGCCAGCAGCTTAGAGAGTAGCGGCCCCTACGAGCAGTACTTC. Its protein is CASSLESSGPYEQYF. The whole variable domain, filled in from reference TRBV7-8 and TRBJ2-7, reads GAGVSQSPRYKVAKRGQDVALRCDPISGHVSLFWYQQALGQGPEFLTYFQNEAQLDKSGLPSDRFFAERPEGSVSTLKIQRTQQEDSAVYLCASSLESSGPYEQYFGPGTRLTVT.

Within the sample, this clone is medium-sized (0.01 to 0.1%). CDR3: CASSQGGDSTQETQYF. The CDR3 DNA sequence: TGTGCCAGCAGCCAAGGTGGGGACAGTACACAAGAGACCCAGTACTTC. The genes are TRBV14 and TRBJ2-5; 7 nucleotides align to TRBD1. The CDR3 totals 16 residues. Germline V gene lookup returns CDR1 SGHDN and CDR2 FVKESK. The ends lost 1 base at V and 2 bases at J; junction bases unmatched: 7.

The chain recombines TRBV19 with TRBJ2-7; TRBD1 aligns across 11 bases. This CDR3 is built from 15 residues. Per the germline V gene, CDR1 is LNHDA and CDR2 is SQIVND (reference sequence). Trimming at V came to 3 bases and at J to 1 base, leaving 2 bases not matched to a gene. The CDR3 coding sequence is TGTGCCAGTAGTATCGGACAGGGGGCTTCCTACGAGCAGTACTTC. Its translation: CASSIGQGASYEQYF.

The chain has TRBV9 and TRBJ2-2; 8 bases align to TRBD1. Germline CDR1 SGDLS, CDR2 YYNGEE. J was trimmed by 0 bases and V by 3 bases; bases with no gene match: 10. The CDR3 is 18 amino acids. The CDR3 reads CASSDRQGYSANTGELFF. CDR3 bases: TGTGCCAGCAGCGACCGACAGGGGTACTCCGCGAACACCGGGGAGCTGTTTTTT.

CDR3 bases: TGTGCCAGCAGTTTCGGGGGACCGGATGAAAAACTGTTTTTT. This codes for CASSFGGPDEKLFF. The genes are TRBV28 and TRBJ1-4, with D possibly matching TRBD1 (5 bases). Germline CDR1 reads MDHEN; CDR2 reads SYDVKM. Trimming shortened V by 3 bases and J by 6 bases, and 11 bases separated the two germline ends. The CDR3 length is 14 residues.

The chain couples TRBV27 to TRBJ2-1, with TRBD2 matching 9 bases. The length of the CDR3 is 18 residues. With 6 bases clipped from V and 7 bases from J, the junction kept 19 bases outside the gene matches. Germline-derived CDR1 and CDR2 are MNHEY and SMNVEV (reference sequence). In DNA form, the CDR3 reads TGTGCCAGCAGCCCGCTTCCTAGCGGGACCCTATTGAGTAATGAGCAGTTCTTC. Amino acid sequence: CASSPLPSGTLLSNEQFF.

This chain joins TRBV7-2 and TRBJ2-1; weak D call: TRBD2 (5 bases). V was pared by 3 bases and J by 2 bases, with 20 bases between. Per germline, CDR1 SGHTA and CDR2 FQGNSA. This CDR3 comprises 18 residues. The CDR3 DNA follows: TGTGCCAGCAGCTTCAGTTCACCTAGCCCCAAGCCCTACAATGAGCAGTTCTTC. Translation gives CASSFSSPSPKPYNEQFF.

Comment on this clone: This sample also contains other DNA sequences that code for the same CDR3. CDR3 sequence (DNA): TGCGCCAGCAGCTTGGGGCTAGCGGGGGAAGAGACCCAGTACTTC. Its protein is CASSLGLAGEETQYF. The chain is built from TRBV5-1 and TRBJ2-5; 10 bases agree with TRBD2. The V gene end was trimmed by 0 bases and the J gene end by 3 bases; junction bases not matched to a gene: 2. The CDR3 loop spans 15 amino acids. Germline V gene sequence: CDR1 SGHRS, CDR2 YFSETQ.

V and J are TRBV13 and TRBJ1-2; TRBD1 might be the D (6 bases). CDR1 and CDR2 (germline): PRHDT, FYEKMQ (reference sequence). The germline V and J ends were trimmed by 4 bases and 2 bases, with 11 bases remaining between them. This CDR3 has 14 amino acids. The CDR3 nucleotides are TGTGCCAGCAGCTCCGGGACACCAAACTATGGCTACACCTTC. This sequence encodes CASSSGTPNYGYTF.

The J gene is TRBJ2-7, the V gene TRBV7-9, with a weak D call TRBD1 (6 bases). CDR1 is SEHNR and CDR2 is FQNEAQ in the germline V gene (reference sequence). V was clipped by 5 bases and J by 1 base, with 15 bases between them. The CDR3 sequence is 15 residues long. Here the CDR3 DNA reads TGTGCCAGCAGCCCGGTCGGGACACCTTCCTACGAGCAGTACTTC. It encodes CASSPVGTPSYEQYF.

In its sample, this clone was seen once. The chain employs TRBV2 and TRBJ2-5; the D gene is possibly TRBD2 (5 bases). The CDR3 has 13 amino acids. Germline CDR1 is SNHLY and CDR2 is FYNNEI. Trimming removed 5 bases at V and 3 bases at J, with 10 bases between. In nucleotides, the CDR3 is TGTGCCAGCAGTAGCGGTACCAAAGAGACCCAGTACTTC. Protein: CASSSGTKETQYF.

The chain links TRBV28 to TRBJ2-3; D might be TRBD2 (5 bases). This CDR3 comprises 14 residues. CDR1 and CDR2 (germline): MDHEN, SYDVKM. V lost 1 base, J lost 1 base, and 6 bases lay in between. CDR3 nucleotides: TGTGCCAGCAGTTTATACGGGGGCACAGATACGCAGTATTTT. Its translation is CASSLYGGTDTQYF.

The V call is TRBV14, the J call TRBJ2-5, with TRBD1 identical over 7 bases. This CDR3 contains 18 residues. Germline CDR1 reads SGHDN; CDR2 reads FVKESK. Trimming cost V 2 bases and J 0 bases; bases outside gene matches: 12. This CDR3 reads CASSQKTRQGTYQETQYF. The CDR3 DNA reads TGTGCCAGCAGCCAAAAAACCAGACAGGGAACTTACCAAGAGACCCAGTACTTC.

This clone was counted a few times. The V gene is TRBV9, the J gene TRBJ2-2; D is possibly TRBD1 (5 bases). From germline, CDR1 is SGDLS and CDR2 YYNGEE. Trimming took 2 bases from V and 6 from J, leaving 8 bases between them. The CDR3 length is 13 residues. The CDR3 region is CASSVVGAGELFF. CDR3 in DNA: TGTGCCAGCAGCGTCGTAGGGGCCGGGGAGCTGTTTTTT.

V usage is TRBV29-1 and J usage is TRBJ2-5, with 8 bases lining up with TRBD1. The CDR3 sequence is 12 residues long. The germline V gene has CDR1 SQVTM and CDR2 ANQGSEA. V lost 4 bases, J lost 11 bases, and 9 bases stayed unmatched. CDR3 in DNA: TGCAGCGTTGTTAAGACAGGGGAAGAACAGTACTTC. This translates into CSVVKTGEEQYF. Variable domain in full (rest from reference TRBV29-1 and TRBJ2-5): SAVISQKPSRDICQRGTSLTIQCQVDSQVTMMFWYRQQPGQSLTLIATANQGSEATYESGFVIDKFPISRPNLTFSTLTVSNMSPEDSSIYLCSVVKTGEEQYFGPGTRLLVL.

A few counts support this clone. V and J are TRBV13 and TRBJ2-3; TRBD2 matches 11 bases. The CDR3 covers 16 residues. Looked up from germline, CDR1 is PRHDT and CDR2 is FYEKMQ (reference sequence). The trim removed 4 bases at V and 5 bases at J, leaving 8 bases unmatched. The CDR3 coding sequence is TGTGCCAGCAGCTGTTTGACTAGCGGGGATAAAGATACGCAGTATTTT. This codes for CASSCLTSGDKDTQYF. The full variable domain, with the rest looked up from reference TRBV13 and TRBJ2-3, is AAGVIQSPRHLIKEKRETATLKCYPIPRHDTVYWYQQGPGQDPQFLISFYEKMQSDKGSIPDRFSAQQFSDYHSELNMSSLELGDSALYFCASSCLTSGDKDTQYFGPGTRLTVL.

This rearrangement joins TRBV2 to TRBJ2-7; TRBD2 matches 13 bases. V shed 3 bases and J 6 bases; nucleotides not matched to a gene: 5. The CDR3 is made up of 15 amino acids. Germline CDR1 and CDR2: SNHLY and FYNNEI. In DNA form, the CDR3 reads TGTGCCAGCAGTGAGGAACTAGCGGGGGGGCGCGAGCAGTACTTC. It yields the protein CASSEELAGGREQYF. Filled out from reference TRBV2 and TRBJ2-7, the complete variable domain reads EPEVTQTPSHQVTQMGQEVILRCVPISNHLYFYWYRQILGQKVEFLVSFYNNEISEKSEIFDDQFSVERPDGSNFTLKIRSTKLEDSAMYFCASSEELAGGREQYFGPGTRLTVT.

The chain joins TRBV27 to TRBJ2-1, with TRBD2 matching 11 bases. Germline V gene sequence: CDR1 MNHEY, CDR2 SMNVEV (reference sequence). This CDR3 is 16 amino acids long. V was pared by 2 bases and J by 4 bases, with 4 bases of the junction left unmatched. The DNA of the CDR3 is TGTGCCAGCAGTTTAAGGGCTAGCGGGGGGTACAATGAGCAGTTCTTC. Translated: CASSLRASGGYNEQFF.